These T cell receptor beta chains were read from a single sample in a study of blood T cell repertoires in COVID-19. Assay used: immunoSEQ multiplex PCR; TCRdb lists only in-frame clones, some missing. In the table there are 90,000 to 100,000 clones, 90% of which are singletons. Sample: peripheral blood. These receptors all stem from a man in his forties or fifties with acute or convalescent COVID-19. The CDR3 runs from the conserved cysteine through the conserved F or W. D genes are given only for firm matches. Clone size is shown for a subset of rows, as once, few, many or a class of expanded clone.

abundance,d_gene,j_gene,v_gene,CDR3aa,CDR3nt
.,TRBD2,TRBJ2-7,TRBV4-1,CASSQGLADSYEQYF,TGCGCCAGCAGCCAAGGACTAGCGGATTCCTACGAGCAGTACTTC
.,.,TRBJ1-2,TRBV19,CASSTRQILYGYTF,TGTGCCAGTAGTACACGACAGATACTCTATGGCTACACCTTC
.,TRBD1,TRBJ2-3,TRBV6-5,CASSLRTGIADTQYF,TGTGCCAGCAGTCTCCGGACAGGGATCGCAGATACGCAGTATTTT
.,TRBD2,TRBJ2-1,TRBV19,CASSELAGRKQFF,TGTGCCAGTAGTGAACTAGCGGGAAGGAAGCAGTTCTTC
few,TRBD1,TRBJ1-5,TRBV3-1/TRBV3-2,CASSQGQDSNQPQHF,TGTGCCAGCAGCCAGGGACAGGATAGCAATCAGCCCCAGCATTTT
.,.,TRBJ1-2,TRBV27,CASSLHTGLESYTF,TGTGCCAGCAGTTTACACACAGGGTTGGAGAGCTACACCTTC
.,TRBD1,TRBJ2-5,TRBV7-9,CASSPGTGQETQYF,TGTGCCAGCAGCCCAGGGACAGGTCAAGAGACCCAGTACTTC
.,.,TRBJ1-3,TRBV14,CASSQQAGISRNTIYF,TGTGCCAGCAGCCAGCAAGCAGGGATTTCACGGAACACCATATATTTT
once,.,TRBJ2-1,TRBV5-8,CASRRASEQFF,TGTGCCAGCAGGCGTGCTTCTGAGCAGTTCTTC
.,.,TRBJ2-2,TRBV5-1,CASSPGQPNTGELFF,TGCGCCAGCTCCCCGGGACAACCGAACACCGGGGAGCTGTTTTTT
.,.,TRBJ1-5,TRBV27,CASSLYRGGNQPQHF,TGTGCCAGCAGTTTATATCGGGGGGGCAATCAGCCCCAGCATTTT
once,TRBD1,TRBJ1-3,TRBV5-1,CASRLTQGRNTIYF,TGCGCCAGCAGACTCACACAGGGGAGAAACACCATATATTTT
.,TRBD2,TRBJ2-3,TRBV27,CASSLKASGVASRTDTQYF,TGTGCCAGCAGTTTAAAGGCTAGCGGGGTCGCTTCCCGCACAGATACGCAGTATTTT
once,TRBD1,TRBJ1-2,TRBV5-1,CASGPGGVRGYTF,TGCGCCAGCGGCCCAGGGGGTGTGAGGGGCTACACCTTC
.,TRBD2,TRBJ2-3,TRBV5-1,CASSFSGTDTQYF,TGCGCCAGCAGCTTTAGCGGGACTGATACGCAGTATTTT
.,TRBD2,TRBJ2-2,TRBV9,CASRGTSGSTGELFF,TGTGCCAGCAGGGGGACTAGCGGGAGCACCGGGGAGCTGTTTTTT
.,TRBD1,TRBJ2-7,TRBV19,CATTSGQTYEQYF,TGTGCAACCACTTCGGGACAGACCTACGAGCAGTACTTC
.,TRBD1,TRBJ1-6,TRBV15,CATSRKFSMGQPNSPLHF,TGTGCCACCAGCAGAAAGTTCTCTATGGGACAGCCAAATTCACCCCTCCACTTT
.,.,TRBJ2-7,TRBV7-8,CASSLARGHYEQYF,TGTGCCAGCAGCTTAGCGAGAGGACACTACGAGCAGTACTTC
.,.,TRBJ1-4,TRBV27,CASSLVGRRDEKLFF,TGTGCCAGCAGTTTAGTGGGGAGGCGCGATGAAAAACTGTTTTTT
.,TRBD2,TRBJ2-7,TRBV30,CAWSVAGGTYEQYF,TGTGCCTGGAGTGTAGCGGGAGGGACCTACGAGCAGTACTTC
.,TRBD2,TRBJ2-7,TRBV30,CAWSNLAGADEQYF,TGTGCCTGGAGTAACCTAGCGGGAGCTGACGAGCAGTACTTC
.,TRBD2,TRBJ2-5,TRBV25-1,CASSALGGSGRVGETQYF,TGTGCCAGCAGTGCCCTAGGTGGTAGCGGGAGGGTAGGGGAGACCCAGTACTTC
.,.,TRBJ2-7,TRBV21-1,CARRILLDEQYF,TGTGCCAGGCGGATACTCCTCGACGAGCAGTACTTC
.,.,TRBJ2-1,TRBV3-1/TRBV3-2,CASSQPPPGQNEQFF,TGTGCCAGCAGCCAACCCCCCCCAGGCCAAAATGAGCAGTTCTTC
.,TRBD2,TRBJ2-3,TRBV27,CASSFLLAGGTDTQYF,TGTGCCAGCAGTTTTTTACTAGCGGGAGGAACAGATACGCAGTATTTT
few,TRBD2,TRBJ2-1,TRBV10-2,CASSETSGTSEQFF,TGCGCCAGCAGTGAGACTAGCGGGACCAGTGAGCAGTTCTTC
.,TRBD2,TRBJ2-3,TRBV5-6,CASSFRAGGGTDTQYF,TGTGCCAGCAGCTTCCGAGCGGGAGGAGGCACAGATACGCAGTATTTT
.,TRBD2,TRBJ2-7,TRBV18,CASSPPGLAGPVQYF,TGTGCCAGCTCACCCCCGGGACTAGCGGGACCCGTACAGTACTTC
.,TRBD1,TRBJ2-1,TRBV18,CASSPIRDRGNEQFF,TGTGCCAGCTCACCGATCCGGGACAGGGGCAATGAGCAGTTCTTC
.,.,TRBJ1-2,TRBV2,CASSEVTGDNGYTF,TGTGCCAGCAGTGAAGTGACAGGTGATAATGGCTACACCTTC
.,.,TRBJ1-3,TRBV6-5,CASRGGASGNTIYF,TGTGCCAGCAGGGGAGGGGCCTCTGGAAACACCATATATTTT
.,.,TRBJ2-7,TRBV21-1,CASSKEPRRQYF,TGTGCCAGCAGCAAAGAACCTAGGCGGCAGTACTTC
.,.,TRBJ2-1,TRBV10-3,CATHGGGGEQFF,TGTGCCACCCACGGTGGGGGCGGTGAGCAGTTCTTC
.,.,TRBJ1-2,TRBV5-8,CASSGPGRANYGYTF,TGTGCCAGCAGCGGGCCCGGGAGAGCTAACTATGGCTACACCTTC
.,.,TRBJ2-7,TRBV7-2,CASSLGMQGSGDEQYF,TGTGCCAGCAGCTTAGGTATGCAGGGTTCGGGCGACGAGCAGTACTTC
once,.,TRBJ1-5,TRBV18,CASSQGRGQPQHF,TGTGCCAGCTCACAAGGCAGAGGACAGCCCCAGCATTTT
.,.,TRBJ2-7,TRBV5-6,CASSLARNEQYF,TGTGCCAGCAGCTTGGCCAGGAACGAGCAGTACTTC
.,.,TRBJ2-1,TRBV6-5,CASKETIDSYNEQFF,TGTGCCAGCAAAGAGACAATTGACTCCTACAATGAGCAGTTCTTC
.,.,TRBJ2-1,TRBV5-6,CASSLEGGGTSNEQFF,TGTGCCAGCAGCTTGGAAGGCGGAGGGACTTCCAATGAGCAGTTCTTC
.,.,TRBJ1-2,TRBV5-5,CASSLREWAGNGYTF,TGTGCCAGCAGCTTGAGGGAATGGGCGGGGAATGGCTACACCTTC
few,TRBD1,TRBJ2-3,TRBV7-9,CASSWGQGDTDTQYF,TGTGCCAGCAGCTGGGGACAGGGGGACACAGATACGCAGTATTTT
.,TRBD1,TRBJ2-6,TRBV7-9,CASSSETGGVGGANVLTF,TGTGCCAGCAGCTCCGAGACAGGGGGAGTAGGTGGGGCCAACGTCCTGACTTTC
.,TRBD2,TRBJ2-3,TRBV7-8,CASSLVSGRRTDTQYF,TGTGCCAGCAGCTTAGTAAGCGGGAGGAGAACAGATACGCAGTATTTT
.,.,TRBJ2-5,TRBV3-1/TRBV3-2,CASSPAGGQETQYF,TGTGCCAGCAGCCCCGCCGGGGGTCAAGAGACCCAGTACTTC
.,.,TRBJ1-5,TRBV5-4,CASSLYAGTGNQPQHF,TGTGCCAGCAGCTTGTACGCCGGAACAGGGAATCAGCCCCAGCATTTT
.,TRBD1,TRBJ2-1,TRBV6-5,CASGRTGDYNEQFF,TGTGCCAGCGGAAGGACAGGGGACTACAATGAGCAGTTCTTC
.,.,TRBJ1-1,TRBV11-2,CASSLGRGRYTEAFF,TGTGCCAGCAGCTTAGGCAGGGGTCGGTACACTGAAGCTTTCTTT
few,TRBD2,TRBJ2-3,TRBV7-9,CASSFGTSGRVIPDTQYF,TGTGCCAGCAGCTTCGGGACTAGCGGGAGGGTAATACCAGATACGCAGTATTTT
.,TRBD1,TRBJ2-3,TRBV3-1/TRBV3-2,CASSFHRGFTDTQYF,TGTGCCAGCAGCTTCCACAGGGGGTTCACAGATACGCAGTATTTT
.,TRBD1,TRBJ1-6,TRBV27,CASSFIGQGAYNSPLHF,TGTGCCAGCAGTTTTATAGGACAGGGGGCGTATAATTCACCCCTCCACTTT
.,.,TRBJ2-5,TRBV3-1/TRBV3-2,CASSPEGGFVETQYF,TGTGCCAGCAGCCCAGAAGGAGGGTTCGTCGAGACCCAGTACTTC
.,TRBD1,TRBJ2-1,TRBV5-1,CASSSQGDYNEQFF,TGCGCCAGCAGCTCCCAGGGGGATTACAATGAGCAGTTCTTC
.,TRBD2,TRBJ2-1,TRBV24-1,CATSDRLANSYNEQFF,TGTGCCACCAGTGATAGACTAGCGAACTCCTACAATGAGCAGTTCTTC
once,.,TRBJ2-7,TRBV7-8,CASAREGAYEQYF,TGTGCCTCCGCCAGGGAAGGGGCCTACGAGCAGTACTTC
.,.,TRBJ2-7,TRBV30,CAWSVPGSTYEQYF,TGTGCCTGGAGTGTACCGGGATCGACCTACGAGCAGTACTTC
once,TRBD2,TRBJ2-3,TRBV10-3,CAISEAGRGGGSTDTQYF,TGTGCCATCAGTGAGGCCGGGAGGGGCGGAGGTTCCACAGATACGCAGTATTTT
.,.,TRBJ1-1,TRBV5-5,CASSWGQNTEAFF,TGTGCCAGCAGCTGGGGGCAGAACACTGAAGCTTTCTTT
.,TRBD2,TRBJ2-1,TRBV7-9,CASSLTSGYPSGQFF,TGTGCCAGCAGCCTAACTAGCGGGTATCCATCGGGGCAGTTCTTC
.,TRBD1,TRBJ1-5,TRBV7-8,CASSLVGTGSQPQHF,TGTGCCAGCAGCTTAGTGGGGACAGGCTCACAGCCCCAGCATTTT